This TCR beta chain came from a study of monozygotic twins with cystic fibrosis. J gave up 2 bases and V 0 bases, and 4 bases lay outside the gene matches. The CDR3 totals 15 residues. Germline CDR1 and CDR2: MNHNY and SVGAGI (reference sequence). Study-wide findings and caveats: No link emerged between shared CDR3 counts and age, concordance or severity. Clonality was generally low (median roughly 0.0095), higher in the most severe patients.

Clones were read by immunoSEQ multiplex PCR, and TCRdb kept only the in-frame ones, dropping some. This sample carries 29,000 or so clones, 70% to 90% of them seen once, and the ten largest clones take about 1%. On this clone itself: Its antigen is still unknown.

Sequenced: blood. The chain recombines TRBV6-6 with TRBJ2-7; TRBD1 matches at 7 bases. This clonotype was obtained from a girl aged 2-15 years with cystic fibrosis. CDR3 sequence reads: CASSYSGTEAYEQYF. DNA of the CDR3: TGTGCCAGCAGTTACTCGGGGACAGAAGCCTACGAGCAGTACTTC.